Below are 21 T cell receptor beta chains sequenced from a single sample in a study of cytomegalovirus exposure and HLA in healthy donors. Clones were read by immunoSEQ multiplex PCR, and TCRdb kept only the in-frame ones, dropping some. Of 150,000 to 200,000 clones in the sample, approximately 86% were seen once. Sequencing was done on a sample of PBMCs. Source of these receptors: a man in his thirties or forties in good health and CMV-seropositive.

This clone was observed a handful of times. This chain's CDR3 is CASRADTVSYTF. Here the CDR3 DNA reads TGTGCCAGCAGGGCCGACACGGTCAGCTACACCTTC. The V and J genes are TRBV2 and TRBJ1-2; the D is unclear. The ends were cut back, 6 bases at V and 9 bases at J, with 14 bases in the middle. The CDR3 spans 12 residues. Germline V lookup: CDR1 SNHLY, CDR2 FYNNEI.

V gene TRBV4-2 combines with J gene TRBJ2-6, with D tentatively TRBD2 (6 bases). The length of the CDR3 is 18 residues. The germline V and J ends were trimmed by 0 bases and 0 bases, with 12 bases remaining between them. Germline V gene sequence: CDR1 LGHNA, CDR2 YNFKEQ. Here the CDR3 reads CASSQEGGFVSGANVLTF. Here the CDR3 DNA reads TGTGCCAGCAGCCAAGAGGGGGGATTTGTCTCTGGGGCCAACGTCCTGACTTTC.

The chain joins TRBV2 to TRBJ1-1; possible D gene TRBD1, 5 bases. The germline CDR1 and CDR2 sequences are SNHLY and FYNNEI. V was pared by 5 bases and J by 3 bases, with 10 bases between. The CDR3 is made up of 13 amino acids. CDR3 region: CASSSRGDTEAFF. DNA for the CDR3: TGTGCCAGCAGTTCGCGGGGGGACACTGAAGCTTTCTTT.

The chain links TRBV18 to TRBJ1-5; TRBD1 aligns across 7 bases. The CDR3 runs to 17 residues. V lost 0 bases to trimming and J lost 5 bases; unmatched junction nucleotides: 10. Germline CDR1 is KGHSH and CDR2 is LQKENI. As DNA, the CDR3 is TGTGCCAGCTCACCACCCTGGATCGGGACAGAAGATCAGCCCCAGCATTTT. It codes for CASSPPWIGTEDQPQHF.

V and J are TRBV9 and TRBJ1-6, with 7 bases that match TRBD1. Germline V lookup: CDR1 SGDLS, CDR2 YYNGEE. Trimming at V came to 4 bases and at J to 9 bases, leaving 13 bases not matched to a gene. The CDR3 is made up of 16 amino acids. This chain's CDR3 is CASSYSGGGASSPLHF. In DNA, the CDR3 is TGTGCCAGCAGCTACTCGGGAGGGGGCGCGAGTTCACCCCTCCACTTT.

The CDR3 DNA is TGTGCCAGCAGCCTGGGAACGGGGACAGGGCTAGCCAAAAACATTCAGTACTTC. It yields the protein CASSLGTGTGLAKNIQYF. The chain recombines TRBV7-2 with TRBJ2-4; TRBD1 matches 9 bases. Trimming at V came to 5 bases and at J to 0 bases, leaving 11 bases not matched to a gene. CDR3 length equals 18 residues. Germline V gene sequence: CDR1 SGHTA, CDR2 FQGNSA.

V is TRBV5-1 and J is TRBJ1-3; D remains ambiguous. Germline V gene sequence: CDR1 SGHRS, CDR2 YFSETQ. The ends were cut back, 4 bases at V and 3 bases at J, with 17 bases in the middle. CDR3 size: 16 residues. The CDR3, as DNA: TGCGCCAGCAGCCCGGCGGGCCCCCTTGGTGGAAACACCATATATTTT. This codes for CASSPAGPLGGNTIYF.

This clone was counted a few times. This chain connects TRBV7-9 to TRBJ2-1; D gene uncertain. The CDR3 is 12 amino acids. Between the trimmed V and J ends, which lost 5 bases and 8 bases, there was a span of 10 bases. Germline CDR1 is SEHNR and CDR2 is FQNEAQ (reference sequence). The CDR3 DNA follows: TGTGCCAGCAGCCGTTCTTTCGATGAGCAGTTCTTC. Protein: CASSRSFDEQFF.

This clone was seen a handful of times. V usage is TRBV7-2 and J usage is TRBJ2-7, with D possibly matching TRBD2 (6 bases). The CDR3 contains 14 residues. Germline CDR1 and CDR2: SGHTA and FQGNSA. The V and J ends lost 4 bases and 4 bases respectively, with 14 bases between them. CDR3 in DNA: TGTGCCAGCAGCTCCCCCGGAGGGGCTTACGAGCAGTACTTC. This sequence encodes CASSSPGGAYEQYF.

The chain carries TRBV4-3 and TRBJ1-5; 8 bases align to TRBD1. Germline lookup yields CDR1 LGHNA and CDR2 YSLEER. With V trimmed by 0 bases and J by 2 bases, 12 bases remained unmatched. This CDR3 contains 19 residues. CDR3 sequence reads: CASSQDRQGARAGNQPQHF. The CDR3 bases are TGCGCCAGCAGCCAAGATAGGCAGGGGGCGAGGGCGGGCAATCAGCCCCAGCATTTT.

This chain joins TRBV28 and TRBJ1-2; D remains unclear. The V gene's germline CDR1 is MDHEN and CDR2 SYDVKM. The CDR3 has 14 residues. Trimming took 4 bases from V and 6 from J, leaving 15 bases between them. CDR3 DNA sequence: TGTGCCAGCAGTTGGGCGGCGGGGTATAATGGCTACACCTTC. It encodes CASSWAAGYNGYTF.

V usage is TRBV6-1 and J usage is TRBJ1-4, with 8 bases fitting TRBD1. V shed 0 bases, J shed 7 bases, and the junction held 7 bases outside the gene matches. From germline, CDR1 is MNHNS and CDR2 SASEGT. The length of the CDR3 is 16 residues. CDR3 protein: CASSEASTGEGEKLFF. CDR3 nucleotides: TGTGCCAGCAGTGAAGCGTCGACAGGGGAGGGTGAAAAACTGTTTTTT.

V is TRBV7-2 and J is TRBJ1-2; D gene unclear. CDR3 size: 15 residues. Germline loops: CDR1 SGHTA, CDR2 FQGNSA. Between the trimmed V and J ends, which lost 5 bases and 3 bases, there was a span of 16 bases. CDR3 sequence (DNA): TGTGCCAGCAGCCCAGGTGGCTTAAAGGACTATGGCTACACCTTC. Translation: CASSPGGLKDYGYTF.

This chain links TRBV11-2 with TRBJ1-1; 8 nucleotides match TRBD1. The CDR3 extends over 16 amino acids. The V gene's germline CDR1 is SGHAT and CDR2 FQNNGV. V lost 2 bases and J lost 6; bases outside the gene matches: 11. This CDR3 is CASSLISVRGPPEAFF. DNA for the CDR3: TGTGCCAGCAGCTTAATTTCCGTCAGGGGGCCCCCTGAAGCTTTCTTT. The entire variable domain, with the rest obtained from reference TRBV11-2 and TRBJ1-1, is as follows: EAGVAQSPRYKIIEKRQSVAFWCNPISGHATLYWYQQILGQGPKLLIQFQNNGVVDDSQLPKDRFSAERLKGVDSTLKIQPAKLEDSAVYLCASSLISVRGPPEAFFGQGTRLTVV.

This clone turned up a few times. This chain uses TRBV7-9 with TRBJ2-7; the match to TRBD2 covers 9 bases. Germline V lookup: CDR1 SEHNR, CDR2 FQNEAQ (reference sequence). The CDR3 spans 13 residues. Unmatched junction bases numbered 6, after V lost 11 bases and J lost 1 base. The CDR3 loop reads CAGERGESYEQYF. For the CDR3, the DNA is TGTGCCGGAGAGCGGGGGGAATCCTACGAGCAGTACTTC.

The V gene is TRBV11-2, the J gene TRBJ1-5, with TRBD1 matching over 7 bases. The V segment lost 4 bases and the J segment 0 bases; nucleotides outside the gene matches: 6. The CDR3 contains 16 residues. CDR1 and CDR2 (germline): SGHAT, FQNNGV. CDR3 region: CASSSEGQYSNQPQHF. The CDR3 nucleotides are TGTGCCAGCAGCTCTGAGGGACAGTATAGCAATCAGCCCCAGCATTTT.

The V call is TRBV4-3, the J call TRBJ1-2, with 9 bases that match TRBD1. The length of the CDR3 is 14 residues. Germline CDR1 reads LGHNA; CDR2 reads YSLEER. The junction had 10 bases not matched to a gene; V was cut back by 4 bases and J by 10 bases. CDR3 sequence: CASSPGTGLGDYTF. The DNA for the CDR3 is TGCGCCAGCAGCCCTGGGACAGGGTTAGGGGACTACACCTTC.

To note about this clone: One end of the junction varies from germline; a read error may be responsible. V gene TRBV14 combines with J gene TRBJ1-5; a weak D match, TRBD1 (6 bases). CDR3 length equals 16 residues. Per the germline V gene, CDR1 is SGHDN and CDR2 is FVKESK. The chain's CDR3 is CASSQEPGEGNQPQHF. Written as DNA, the CDR3 is TGTGCCAGCAGTCAAGAACCAGGGGAAGGCAATCAGCCCCAGCATTTT.

The J gene is TRBJ2-3, the V gene TRBV6-5, with D perhaps matching TRBD2 (6 bases). CDR1 is MNHEY and CDR2 is SVGAGI in the germline V gene. V was trimmed by 6 bases and J by 6 bases, leaving 13 bases between them. The CDR3 length is 13 residues. The CDR3 DNA follows: TGTGCCAGCAGACAACTAGCAATTGATACGCAGTATTTT. It codes for CASRQLAIDTQYF.

In its sample, this clone was seen once. V is TRBV5-6 and J is TRBJ2-3; 14 nucleotides align to TRBD2. The germline CDR1 and CDR2 sequences are SGHDT and YYEEEE. This CDR3 spans 17 amino acids. The ends lost 3 bases at V and 2 bases at J; junction bases unmatched: 5. The CDR3 here is CASSSLTSGGATDTQYF. The CDR3, as DNA: TGTGCCAGCAGCTCCCTGACTAGCGGGGGGGCCACAGATACGCAGTATTTT.

The chain carries TRBV6-1 and TRBJ2-7; D is possibly TRBD1 (5 bases). This CDR3 is built from 17 residues. CDR1 is MNHNS and CDR2 is SASEGT in the germline V gene. Trimming took 4 bases from V and 0 from J, leaving 19 bases between them. CDR3 amino acids: CASSAQSWGRSSYEQYF. The CDR3, as DNA: TGTGCCAGCAGTGCTCAAAGTTGGGGCAGGAGCTCCTACGAGCAGTACTTC.